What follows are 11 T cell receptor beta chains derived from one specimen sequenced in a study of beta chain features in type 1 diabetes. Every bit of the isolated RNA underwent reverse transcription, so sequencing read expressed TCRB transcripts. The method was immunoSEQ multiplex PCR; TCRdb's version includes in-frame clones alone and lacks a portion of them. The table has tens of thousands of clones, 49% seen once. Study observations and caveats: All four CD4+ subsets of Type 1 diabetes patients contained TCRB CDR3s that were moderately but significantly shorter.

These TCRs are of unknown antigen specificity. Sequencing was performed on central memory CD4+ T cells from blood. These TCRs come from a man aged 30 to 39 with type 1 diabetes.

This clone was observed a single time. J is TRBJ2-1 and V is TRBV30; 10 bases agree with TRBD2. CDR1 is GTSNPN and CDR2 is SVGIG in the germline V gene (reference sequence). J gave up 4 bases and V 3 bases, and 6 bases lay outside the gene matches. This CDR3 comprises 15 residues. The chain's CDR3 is CAWRRGTSAYNEQFF. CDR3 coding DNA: TGTGCCTGGAGGAGGGGGACTAGCGCGTACAATGAGCAGTTCTTC.

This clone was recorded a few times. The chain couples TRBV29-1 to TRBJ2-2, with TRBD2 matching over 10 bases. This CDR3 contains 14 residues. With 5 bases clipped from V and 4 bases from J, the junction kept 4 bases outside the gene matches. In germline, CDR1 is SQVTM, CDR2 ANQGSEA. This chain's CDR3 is CSVRTSGTTGELFF. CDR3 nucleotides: TGCAGCGTTAGGACTAGCGGCACCACCGGGGAGCTGTTTTTT.

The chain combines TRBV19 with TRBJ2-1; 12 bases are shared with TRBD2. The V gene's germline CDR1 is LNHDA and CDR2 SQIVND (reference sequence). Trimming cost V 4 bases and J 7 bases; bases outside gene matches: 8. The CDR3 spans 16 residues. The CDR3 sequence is CASSNLAGGPLNEQFF. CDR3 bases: TGTGCCAGTAGTAACCTAGCGGGGGGGCCCCTGAATGAGCAGTTCTTC.

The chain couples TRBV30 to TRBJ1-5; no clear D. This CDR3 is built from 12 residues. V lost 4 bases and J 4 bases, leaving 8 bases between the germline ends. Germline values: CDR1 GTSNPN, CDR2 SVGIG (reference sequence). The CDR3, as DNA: TGTGCCTGGAACCTACCTAATCAGCCCCAGCATTTT. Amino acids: CAWNLPNQPQHF.

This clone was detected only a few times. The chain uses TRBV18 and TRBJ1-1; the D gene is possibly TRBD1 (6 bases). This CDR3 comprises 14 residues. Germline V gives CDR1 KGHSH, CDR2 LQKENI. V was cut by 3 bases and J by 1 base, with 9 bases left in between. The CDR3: CASSPRDKNTEAFF. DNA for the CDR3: TGTGCCAGCTCACCCCGGGACAAGAACACTGAAGCTTTCTTT.

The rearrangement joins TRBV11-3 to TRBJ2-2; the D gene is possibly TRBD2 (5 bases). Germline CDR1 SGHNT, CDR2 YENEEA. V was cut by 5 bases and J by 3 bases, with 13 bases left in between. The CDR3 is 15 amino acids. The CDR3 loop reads CASSPSEGYTGELFF. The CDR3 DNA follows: TGTGCCAGCAGCCCTTCCGAGGGTTACACCGGGGAGCTGTTTTTT.

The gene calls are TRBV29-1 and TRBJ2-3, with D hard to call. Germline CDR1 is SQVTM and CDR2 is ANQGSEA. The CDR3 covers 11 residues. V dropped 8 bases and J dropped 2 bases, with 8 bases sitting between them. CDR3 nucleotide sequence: TGCAGCCATCAGTTCACAGATACGCAGTATTTT. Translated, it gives CSHQFTDTQYF.

The CDR3 sequence: CASSRTGQGSYGYTF. DNA for the CDR3: TGTGCCAGCAGCCGTACGGGACAGGGGTCCTATGGCTACACCTTC. The V gene is TRBV6-6, the J gene TRBJ1-2; 10 bases fit TRBD1. The CDR3 length is 15 residues. Germline V gene lookup returns CDR1 MNHNY and CDR2 SVGAGI (reference sequence). With 6 bases clipped from V and 4 bases from J, the junction kept 8 bases outside the gene matches.

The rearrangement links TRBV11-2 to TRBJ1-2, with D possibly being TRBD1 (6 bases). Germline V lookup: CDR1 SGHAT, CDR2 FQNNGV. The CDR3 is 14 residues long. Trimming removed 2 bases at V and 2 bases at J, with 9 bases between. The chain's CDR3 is CASSLNRENYGYTF. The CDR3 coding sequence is TGTGCCAGCAGCTTAAACAGGGAAAACTATGGCTACACCTTC.

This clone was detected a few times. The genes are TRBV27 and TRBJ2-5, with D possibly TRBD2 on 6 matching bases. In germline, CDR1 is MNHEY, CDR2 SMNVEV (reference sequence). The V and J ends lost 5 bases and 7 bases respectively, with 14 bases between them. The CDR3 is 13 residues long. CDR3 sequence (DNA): TGTGCCAGCAGTCTCCTCGGGACTCCGACCCAGTACTTC. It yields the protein CASSLLGTPTQYF.

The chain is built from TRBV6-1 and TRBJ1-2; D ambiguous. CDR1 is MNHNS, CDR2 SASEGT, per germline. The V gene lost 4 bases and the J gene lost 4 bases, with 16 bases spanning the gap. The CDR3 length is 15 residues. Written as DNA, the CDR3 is TGTGCCAGCAGTGGGGCCCAACCTCGTCTCTATGGCTACACCTTC. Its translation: CASSGAQPRLYGYTF.